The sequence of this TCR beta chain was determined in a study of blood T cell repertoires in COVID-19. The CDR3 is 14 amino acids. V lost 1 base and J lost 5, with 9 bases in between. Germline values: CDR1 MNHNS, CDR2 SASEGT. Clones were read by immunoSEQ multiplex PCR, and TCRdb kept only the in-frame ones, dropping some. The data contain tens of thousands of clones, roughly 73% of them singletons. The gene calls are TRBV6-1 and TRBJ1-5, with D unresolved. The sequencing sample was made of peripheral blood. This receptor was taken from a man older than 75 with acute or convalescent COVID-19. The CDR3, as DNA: TGTGCCAGCAGTGAAGGGGCAGCTTATCAGCCCCAGCATTTT. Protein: CASSEGAAYQPQHF.